Each of the 23 T cell receptor beta chains below was sequenced from the same sample in a study of T cells after yellow fever vaccination. TCRdb analysed the 5' RACE reads with MiXCR anew, one entry per CDR3 protein. The sample yields approximately 580,000 distinct CDR3 sequences, around 17% seen once. This sample comprised PBMCs, obtained roughly 5 days after the first yellow fever vaccination. These receptors were taken from a man between 18 and 35 years old who received the YFV17D yellow fever vaccine.

This clonotype was observed at least ten times. In nucleotides, the CDR3 is TGTGCCAGCAGTTTAGGTCGGGGGGGCTCCTACGAGCAGTACTTC. Protein sequence: CASSLGRGGSYEQYF. The chain carries TRBV12-3 or TRBV12-4 and TRBJ2-7, with 8 positions matching TRBD2. The CDR3 spans 15 residues. The J segment lost 0 bases and the V segment lost 1 base, leaving 2 bases of the junction unmatched.

V gene TRBV10-1 combines with J gene TRBJ2-2; TRBD1 matches at 9 bases. V dropped 4 bases and J dropped 3; count of bases not matched to a gene: 3. The CDR3 contains 15 residues. Looked up from germline, CDR1 is WNHNN and CDR2 is SYGVQD (reference sequence). The CDR3 region is CASSARTGDTGELFF. The CDR3 region has the DNA TGCGCCAGCAGTGCTAGGACAGGGGACACCGGGGAGCTGTTTTTT.

The chain joins TRBV11-2 to TRBJ2-5; 10 bases map to TRBD2. The CDR3 contains 18 residues. Germline trimming cut 0 bases from V and 7 bases from J; bases unmatched to any gene: 14. The germline V gene encodes CDR1 SGHAT and CDR2 FQNNGV. Written as DNA, the CDR3 is TGTGCCAGCAGCTTAGATCGAGCGGGGGGGCCTATTGGGGCGACCCAGTACTTC. Translation: CASSLDRAGGPIGATQYF. The full variable domain, with the rest looked up from reference TRBV11-2 and TRBJ2-5, is EAGVAQSPRYKIIEKRQSVAFWCNPISGHATLYWYQQILGQGPKLLIQFQNNGVVDDSQLPKDRFSAERLKGVDSTLKIQPAKLEDSAVYLCASSLDRAGGPIGATQYFGPGTRLLVL.

This clonotype appeared a few times. This chain links TRBV29-1 with TRBJ2-2; a weak D match, TRBD2 (6 bases). V lost 6 bases to trimming and J lost 4 bases, with 18 bases between them. The CDR3 spans 15 residues. CDR1 is SQVTM, CDR2 ANQGSEA, per germline. CDR3 sequence: CSVGTRLGGTGELFF. The CDR3 DNA is TGCAGCGTGGGGACTCGACTCGGGGGCACCGGGGAGCTGTTTTTT.

In regard to this clonotype: A much larger clone sits a single nucleotide away, making a read error possible. The CDR3 DNA reads as TGTGCCAGCAGATCCGCCTACGAGCAGTACTTC. Translating gives CASRSAYEQYF. This rearrangement joins TRBV6-2 or TRBV6-3 to TRBJ2-7; no definite D call. With 6 bases removed from V and 2 bases from J, the gap between germline ends came to 5 bases. Germline loops: CDR1 MNHEY, CDR2 SVGEGT. The CDR3 consists of 11 residues.

This clonotype was seen a few times. This chain uses TRBV28 with TRBJ1-1, with TRBD1 matching 8 bases. Germline V CDR1 and CDR2: MDHEN, SYDVKM. The trim removed 2 bases at V and 2 bases at J, leaving 4 bases unmatched. This CDR3 region has 15 residues. The CDR3: CASSLLSGGNTEAFF. The CDR3, as DNA: TGTGCCAGCAGTTTACTTTCAGGGGGCAACACTGAAGCTTTCTTT.

The chain carries TRBV4-3 and TRBJ1-4, with TRBD1 matching over 9 bases. After removal of 6 bases from V and 3 bases from J, the junction contained 11 bases not matched to a gene. The V gene's germline CDR1 is LGHNA and CDR2 YSLEER. This CDR3 has 17 amino acids. CDR3 loop: CASSFWGTGRSNEKLFF. The CDR3 DNA sequence: TGCGCCAGCAGTTTTTGGGGGACAGGGCGGTCTAATGAAAAACTGTTTTTT.

This clonotype has just a few counts. This sequence joins TRBV29-1 and TRBJ2-2, with 11 positions matching TRBD2. Germline assignment: CDR1 SQVTM and CDR2 ANQGSEA. This CDR3 comprises 13 residues. Losses at the gene ends were 7 bases for V and 7 bases for J; bases not matched to a gene: 5. CDR3 loop: CSASSGGFGELFF. The CDR3 nucleotides are TGCAGCGCATCTAGCGGGGGGTTCGGGGAGCTGTTTTTT.

V is TRBV4-1 and J is TRBJ1-5; the D is unclear. V lost 0 bases, J lost 0 bases, and 3 bases lay in between. This CDR3 region has 14 residues. Germline-derived CDR1 and CDR2 are MGHRA and YSYEKL. The CDR3 sequence: CASSQEPSNQPQHF. The CDR3 coding sequence is TGCGCCAGCAGCCAAGAGCCTAGCAATCAGCCCCAGCATTTT.

V usage is TRBV29-1 and J usage is TRBJ1-3, with D unclear. The CDR3 covers 17 residues. Trimming removed 2 bases at V and 7 bases at J, with 24 bases between. In germline, CDR1 is SQVTM, CDR2 ANQGSEA. The CDR3 DNA follows: TGCAGCGTTGAAAGTTCGGACCGCGTTAGAGGAGGGAACACCATATATTTT. Protein sequence: CSVESSDRVRGGNTIYF.

V and J are TRBV6-5 and TRBJ2-5, with 11 bases identical to TRBD2. CDR3 length equals 17 residues. After removal of 4 bases from V and 1 base from J, the junction contained 8 bases not matched to a gene. Germline CDR1 reads MNHEY; CDR2 reads SVGAGI. Here the CDR3 DNA reads TGTGCCAGCAGTTTCTCCCTGACTAGCGGGGTCCAAGAGACCCAGTACTTC. Translated: CASSFSLTSGVQETQYF.

The CDR3 DNA reads as TGTGCCAGCAGGAAGGACAGGGAGAATGGCTACACCTTC. As protein: CASRKDRENGYTF. The V call is TRBV2, the J call TRBJ1-2; 8 bases align to TRBD1. Germline V CDR1 and CDR2: SNHLY, FYNNEI. The trim removed 6 bases at V and 6 bases at J, leaving 6 bases unmatched. The CDR3 has 13 residues.

The chain joins TRBV28 to TRBJ2-6; possibly TRBD1 for D (7 bases). The CDR3 extends over 16 amino acids. Deletions cut 5 bases from V and 4 bases from J, with 15 bases between. CDR1 is MDHEN, CDR2 SYDVKM, per germline. The CDR3 sequence: CASSRTTGAGANVLTF. The CDR3 DNA reads TGTGCCAGCAGTCGGACTACAGGGGCCGGGGCCAACGTCCTGACTTTC.

The chain combines TRBV2 with TRBJ2-2; weak D call: TRBD2 (6 bases). Trimming cost V 10 bases and J 7 bases, with 28 bases left between them. The germline V gene has CDR1 SNHLY and CDR2 FYNNEI. CDR3 length: 17 residues. The chain's CDR3 is CATWDRLVPPFDGELFF. The CDR3 region has the DNA TGTGCCACGTGGGATAGACTAGTCCCACCTTTTGACGGGGAGCTGTTTTTT.

The chain employs TRBV20-1 and TRBJ2-1; 10 bases are shared with TRBD1. CDR1 is DFQATT, CDR2 SNEGSKA, per germline (reference sequence). V dropped 3 bases and J dropped 13; count of bases not matched to a gene: 9. This CDR3 is built from 13 residues. CDR3 DNA sequence: TGCAGTGCTAGGGGGACAGGGGCGGGTGACCAGTTCTTC. This gives the protein CSARGTGAGDQFF.

This clonotype was seen more than once but under ten times. The CDR3 DNA reads as TGTGCCAGCAGCGTAGTGGCTAGTCGGGAGACCCAGTACTTC. Encoded protein: CASSVVASRETQYF. The rearrangement joins TRBV9 to TRBJ2-5; no clear D. The germline gives CDR1 SGDLS, CDR2 YYNGEE. With 0 bases removed from V and 5 bases from J, the gap between germline ends came to 11 bases. The CDR3 sequence is 14 residues long.

This clonotype has only a few counts. The chain carries TRBV5-6 and TRBJ2-3, with a weak D call TRBD2 (6 bases). The CDR3 sequence is 16 residues long. V dropped 0 bases and J dropped 4 bases, with 15 bases sitting between them. The germline gives CDR1 SGHDT, CDR2 YYEEEE. CDR3 in DNA: TGTGCCAGCAGCTTGGGCGTGACTAGGAAATCAGATACGCAGTATTTT. Its translation is CASSLGVTRKSDTQYF.

The chain combines TRBV7-2 with TRBJ2-3; 10 positions agree with TRBD2. V gave up 2 bases and J gave up 6 bases; unmatched junction bases: 8. Germline-derived CDR1 and CDR2 are SGHTA and FQGNSA. This CDR3 is 16 amino acids long. CDR3: CASSLFASGGRDTQYF. CDR3 in DNA: TGTGCCAGCAGCTTATTCGCTAGCGGGGGAAGGGATACGCAGTATTTT.

Ten or more counts support this clonotype. The chain is built from TRBV7-2 and TRBJ2-5, with D perhaps TRBD2 (5 bases). The CDR3 is made up of 12 amino acids. Trimming took 0 bases from V and 7 from J, leaving 6 bases between them. Germline assignment: CDR1 SGHTA and CDR2 FQGNSA. CDR3 sequence: CASSLARGTQYF. CDR3 in DNA: TGTGCCAGCAGCTTAGCCCGGGGGACCCAGTACTTC.

This clonotype was found a few times. The chain recombines TRBV7-9 with TRBJ2-5; 8 bases are a match to TRBD2. The germline V gene encodes CDR1 SEHNR and CDR2 FQNEAQ (reference sequence). The CDR3 contains 16 residues. V lost 8 bases and J lost 2; bases outside the gene matches: 13. Here the CDR3 reads CASSSTLAGTQETQYF. In nucleotides, the CDR3 is TGTGCCAGCTCCTCTACCTTAGCGGGGACGCAAGAGACCCAGTACTTC.

V and J are TRBV4-3 and TRBJ1-2, with 9 bases aligning to TRBD1. The CDR3 length is 15 residues. Germline values: CDR1 LGHNA, CDR2 YSLEER. Trimming removed 6 bases from V and 5 bases from J; junction bases left unmatched: 10. Here the CDR3 reads CASSLEQGAGYGYTF. In DNA form, the CDR3 reads TGCGCCAGCAGTTTAGAACAGGGGGCCGGGTATGGCTACACCTTC.

This clonotype was seen more than once but under ten times. V gene TRBV2 combines with J gene TRBJ2-3, with TRBD2 matching over 12 bases. The CDR3 has 18 residues. Looked up from germline, CDR1 is SNHLY and CDR2 is FYNNEI. Trimming removed 7 bases from V and 3 bases from J; junction bases left unmatched: 14. The CDR3 protein is CASTGPWTSGEGTDTQYF. CDR3 in DNA: TGTGCCAGCACCGGACCCTGGACTAGCGGGGAAGGGACAGATACGCAGTATTTT.

The rearrangement links TRBV7-2 to TRBJ2-7; D gene uncertain. This CDR3 contains 14 residues. Germline-derived CDR1 and CDR2 are SGHTA and FQGNSA. The V and J ends lost 2 bases and 6 bases respectively, with 14 bases between them. Here the CDR3 reads CASSLNVGSGEQYV. In DNA form, the CDR3 reads TGTGCCAGCAGCTTAAACGTAGGATCGGGCGAGCAGTACGTC.